The 26 T cell receptor beta chains in this list originate from one sample, sequenced in a study of blood T cell repertoires in COVID-19. This table comes from immunoSEQ multiplex PCR, and its TCRdb copy is limited to in-frame clones, with some not included. Of around 190,000 clones detected, about 84% appear once; the ten largest clones hold 5.6%. The sequencing input was PBMCs or T cells enriched from blood (not recorded which). Receptors were obtained from a man aged 35-49 years with acute COVID-19.

This clone was counted a few times. The chain employs TRBV5-6 and TRBJ1-3, with D perhaps matching TRBD1 (6 bases). From germline, CDR1 is SGHDT and CDR2 YYEEEE. This CDR3 is 17 amino acids long. V was pared by 2 bases and J by 6 bases, with 21 bases between. CDR3 coding DNA: TGTGCCAGCAGCTTTGGTCCGCCAACCAGGGGACAAAACACCATATATTTT. Translated: CASSFGPPTRGQNTIYF.

The chain combines TRBV6-5 with TRBJ2-7; D is perhaps TRBD1 (5 bases). This CDR3 is 15 amino acids long. Trimming cost V 2 bases and J 5 bases, with 16 bases left between them. Germline V gene data show CDR1 as MNHEY and CDR2 as SVGAGI. In nucleotides, the CDR3 is TGTGCCAGCAGTTACCGAGCTCGGCAGGGCCACGAGCAGTACTTC. Amino acids: CASSYRARQGHEQYF.

V usage is TRBV11-1 and J usage is TRBJ1-1; TRBD1 matches 8 bases. V lost 1 base and J lost 3; bases outside the gene matches: 4. The CDR3 loop spans 15 amino acids. The germline gives CDR1 SGHAT, CDR2 FQDESV (reference sequence). The CDR3 sequence is CASSLGTGIDTEAFF. The CDR3 DNA reads TGTGCCAGCAGCTTAGGGACAGGGATTGACACTGAAGCTTTCTTT.

The chain links TRBV5-4 to TRBJ2-7, with 10 nucleotides matching TRBD2. V lost 0 bases and J lost 3; bases outside the gene matches: 3. The CDR3 covers 15 residues. Germline CDR1 reads SGHNT; CDR2 reads YYREEE (reference sequence). The CDR3 here is CASSLGQREGYEQYF. CDR3 DNA: TGTGCCAGCAGCTTGGGCCAGCGGGAGGGCTACGAGCAGTACTTC. Full variable domain (rest looked up from reference TRBV5-4 and TRBJ2-7): ETGVTQSPTHLIKTRGQQVTLRCSSQSGHNTVSWYQQALGQGPQFIFQYYREEENGRGNFPPRFSGLQFPNYSSELNVNALELDDSALYLCASSLGQREGYEQYFGPGTRLTVT.

The genes are TRBV24-1 and TRBJ2-1; TRBD1 matches 8 bases. J gave up 3 bases and V 4 bases, and 7 bases lay outside the gene matches. Germline values: CDR1 KGHDR, CDR2 SFDVKD. The CDR3 runs to 16 residues. The CDR3 sequence is CATSEVDRGGYNEQFF. CDR3 coding DNA: TGTGCCACCAGTGAGGTAGACAGGGGTGGCTACAATGAGCAGTTCTTC.

The rearrangement uses TRBV18 and TRBJ2-7; TRBD2 agrees at 10 bases. V lost 3 bases to trimming and J lost 8 bases; unmatched junction nucleotides: 10. The germline CDR1 and CDR2 sequences are KGHSH and LQKENI. The CDR3 is made up of 15 amino acids. In nucleotides, the CDR3 is TGTGCCAGCTCACCCGGGGCTAGCGGGAGTATCCAGCAGTACTTC. As protein: CASSPGASGSIQQYF.

This clone was observed a single time. The chain employs TRBV4-3 and TRBJ2-3; 10 bases agree with TRBD2. The trim removed 6 bases at V and 0 bases at J, leaving 12 bases unmatched. The CDR3 loop spans 18 amino acids. From germline, CDR1 is LGHNA and CDR2 YSLEER. CDR3 residues: CASSLTSGTTFSTDTQYF. CDR3 DNA sequence: TGCGCCAGCAGTCTCACTAGCGGGACCACCTTTAGCACAGATACGCAGTATTTT.

The genes are TRBV7-9 and TRBJ1-1; possible D gene TRBD1, 6 bases. Trimming removed 6 bases at V and 4 bases at J, with 15 bases between. Germline CDR1 and CDR2: SEHNR and FQNEAQ (reference sequence). This CDR3 spans 14 amino acids. Here the CDR3 DNA reads TGTGCCAGCAGTCGCCAGGGGAGCGTCACTGAAGCTTTCTTT. Its protein product is CASSRQGSVTEAFF.

There are a few counts of this clone. The gene calls are TRBV30 and TRBJ2-3, with TRBD2 as a possible D gene (6 bases). CDR3 length: 15 residues. The germline V and J ends were trimmed by 0 bases and 0 bases, with 10 bases remaining between them. Germline V gene lookup returns CDR1 GTSNPN and CDR2 SVGIG (reference sequence). DNA of the CDR3: TGTGCCTGGAGTGTGGGGAGGACCAGCACAGATACGCAGTATTTT. It specifies CAWSVGRTSTDTQYF.

The chain is built from TRBV18 and TRBJ2-1; the D gene is possibly TRBD1 (6 bases). V was shortened by 8 bases and J by 3 bases, with 11 bases between the two germline ends. The V gene's germline CDR1 is KGHSH and CDR2 LQKENI. The CDR3 covers 13 residues. In DNA form, the CDR3 reads TGTGCCAGCGCACGGACAGTCTACAATGAGCAGTTCTTC. Translating it yields CASARTVYNEQFF.

This clone was seen only a few times. The chain couples TRBV7-7 to TRBJ2-2, with a possible D match to TRBD1 (5 bases). Trimming left V 5 bases short and J 4 bases short, with 14 bases between. The germline V gene encodes CDR1 SSHAT and CDR2 FNYEAQ (reference sequence). The CDR3 length is 15 residues. CDR3 bases: TGTGCCAGCAGCCCAGTGGGGCAGGCCACCGGGGAGCTGTTTTTT. Residues: CASSPVGQATGELFF.

The DNA for the CDR3 is TGCGCCAGCAGCCTTCGGGGCGGGGAGCTGTTTTTT. It encodes CASSLRGGELFF. The J gene is TRBJ2-2, the V gene TRBV4-3, with D perhaps matching TRBD2 (5 bases). Trimming left V 4 bases short and J 7 bases short, with 7 bases between. This CDR3 comprises 12 residues. Germline CDR1 LGHNA, CDR2 YSLEER.

The chain is built from TRBV7-9 and TRBJ2-5; 11 nucleotides align to TRBD1. Germline V CDR1 and CDR2: SEHNR, FQNEAQ (reference sequence). The J segment lost 1 base and the V segment lost 5 bases, leaving 12 bases of the junction unmatched. This CDR3 has 18 amino acids. The CDR3 nucleotides read TGTGCCAGCAGCCCTGGACAGGGGGCGCGGGTCGGCCAAGAGACCCAGTACTTC. Its protein is CASSPGQGARVGQETQYF. The full variable domain, rest sourced from reference TRBV7-9 and TRBJ2-5, is DTGVSQNPRHKITKRGQNVTFRCDPISEHNRLYWYRQTLGQGPEFLTYFQNEAQLEKSRLLSDRFSAERPKGSFSTLEIQRTEQGDSAMYLCASSPGQGARVGQETQYFGPGTRLLVL.

V and J are TRBV28 and TRBJ2-3, with 11 bases aligning to TRBD2. Germline assignment: CDR1 MDHEN and CDR2 SYDVKM. J gave up 6 bases and V 2 bases, and 7 bases lay outside the gene matches. The CDR3 is 16 amino acids. This CDR3 is CASSLRPSGRSDTQYF. CDR3 nucleotides: TGTGCCAGCAGTTTAAGGCCTAGCGGGAGGTCGGATACGCAGTATTTT. Based on the CDR3 plus reference TRBV28 and TRBJ2-3, the full variable domain is DVKVTQSSRYLVKRTGEKVFLECVQDMDHENMFWYRQDPGLGLRLIYFSYDVKMKEKGDIPEGYSVSREKKERFSLILESASTNQTSMYLCASSLRPSGRSDTQYFGPGTRLTVL.

The chain has TRBV19 and TRBJ1-1; no firm D call. The CDR3 has 11 residues. Germline-derived CDR1 and CDR2 are LNHDA and SQIVND (reference sequence). Deletions cut 6 bases from V and 6 bases from J, with 8 bases between. DNA for the CDR3: TGTGCCAGTAGCGGGTACGCTGAAGCTTTCTTT. Translating it yields CASSGYAEAFF.

J is TRBJ1-1 and V is TRBV27; 9 positions match TRBD1. CDR3 size: 15 residues. From germline, CDR1 is MNHEY and CDR2 SMNVEV (reference sequence). With V trimmed by 5 bases and J by 1 base, 5 bases remained unmatched. CDR3 amino acids: CASSPWTGENTEAFF. CDR3 sequence (DNA): TGTGCCAGCAGTCCATGGACAGGGGAGAACACTGAAGCTTTCTTT.

The chain joins TRBV19 to TRBJ1-2, with D uncertain. V dropped 5 bases and J dropped 4 bases, with 14 bases sitting between them. This CDR3 is built from 14 residues. Germline V CDR1 and CDR2: LNHDA, SQIVND (reference sequence). CDR3 protein: CASSYPGSTYGYTF. Here the CDR3 DNA reads TGTGCCAGTAGTTATCCGGGGTCAACCTATGGCTACACCTTC.

The V gene is TRBV15, the J gene TRBJ2-1, with 10 bases aligning to TRBD1. This CDR3 contains 16 residues. The J segment lost 4 bases and the V segment lost 0 bases, leaving 3 bases of the junction unmatched. In germline, CDR1 is LNHNV, CDR2 YYDKDF (reference sequence). CDR3 DNA sequence: TGTGCCACCAGCAGAGAAGGGACAGGGGTTTACAATGAGCAGTTCTTC. Its protein product is CATSREGTGVYNEQFF.

The chain employs TRBV5-4 and TRBJ2-7; 9 bases match TRBD1. CDR3 length equals 15 residues. After removal of 4 bases from V and 7 bases from J, the junction contained 12 bases not matched to a gene. CDR1 is SGHNT, CDR2 YYREEE, per germline (reference sequence). Here the CDR3 DNA reads TGTGCCAGCAGCGGGGGACTGGGACAGGGAGGAGAGCAGTACTTC. This gives the protein CASSGGLGQGGEQYF. Variable domain in full (rest from reference TRBV5-4 and TRBJ2-7): ETGVTQSPTHLIKTRGQQVTLRCSSQSGHNTVSWYQQALGQGPQFIFQYYREEENGRGNFPPRFSGLQFPNYSSELNVNALELDDSALYLCASSGGLGQGGEQYFGPGTRLTVT.

The rearrangement uses TRBV2 and TRBJ2-7, with 7 positions matching TRBD1. The junction had 10 bases not matched to a gene; V was cut back by 5 bases and J by 3 bases. The CDR3 has 15 amino acids. Germline values: CDR1 SNHLY, CDR2 FYNNEI. CDR3 protein: CASSFDRDSGYEQYF. In DNA form, the CDR3 reads TGTGCCAGCAGTTTTGACCGGGACAGCGGCTACGAGCAGTACTTC. The whole variable domain, filled in from reference TRBV2 and TRBJ2-7, reads EPEVTQTPSHQVTQMGQEVILRCVPISNHLYFYWYRQILGQKVEFLVSFYNNEISEKSEIFDDQFSVERPDGSNFTLKIRSTKLEDSAMYFCASSFDRDSGYEQYFGPGTRLTVT.

CDR3 amino acids: CASSSTGVGNIQYF. CDR3 nucleotide sequence: TGTGCCAGTAGTTCAACAGGGGTGGGAAACATTCAGTACTTC. The V and J genes are TRBV19 and TRBJ2-4, with 7 nucleotides matching TRBD1. The CDR3 contains 14 residues. V lost 5 bases to trimming and J lost 6 bases; unmatched junction nucleotides: 7. Germline values: CDR1 LNHDA, CDR2 SQIVND (reference sequence).

The chain links TRBV6-5 to TRBJ1-6; TRBD1 matches at 7 bases. The ends lost 6 bases at V and 3 bases at J; junction bases unmatched: 2. The germline CDR1 and CDR2 sequences are MNHEY and SVGAGI. CDR3 length: 14 residues. The CDR3: CASSPGGYNSPLHF. The CDR3 DNA follows: TGTGCCAGCAGCCCAGGGGGCTATAATTCACCCCTCCACTTT.

V and J are TRBV29-1 and TRBJ2-2; D call uncertain. This CDR3 region has 13 residues. V dropped 3 bases and J dropped 4 bases, with 9 bases sitting between them. The germline CDR1 and CDR2 sequences are SQVTM and ANQGSEA. The CDR3 loop reads CSVDAELTGELFF. The CDR3 DNA reads as TGCAGCGTTGACGCGGAGCTCACCGGGGAGCTGTTTTTT.

This clone has only one observation. The chain combines TRBV28 with TRBJ2-3; weak D call: TRBD1 (5 bases). Between the trimmed V and J ends, which lost 8 bases and 6 bases, there was a span of 21 bases. This CDR3 contains 15 residues. The V gene's germline CDR1 is MDHEN and CDR2 SYDVKM. CDR3 bases: TGTGCCAGCTTTAGTTCGAGGCAGGGCCTCGATACGCAGTATTTT. Translation gives CASFSSRQGLDTQYF.

The chain combines TRBV7-8 with TRBJ2-7, with 11 bases identical to TRBD2. CDR1 is SGHVS, CDR2 FQNEAQ, per germline. This CDR3 has 18 amino acids. With 5 bases clipped from V and 6 bases from J, the junction kept 18 bases outside the gene matches. CDR3 amino acids: CASSPSRQGLAALVEQYF. DNA of the CDR3: TGTGCCAGCAGCCCTTCCCGGCAGGGACTAGCGGCTTTAGTCGAGCAGTACTTC.

This clone was observed a few times. This chain links TRBV19 with TRBJ2-2; TRBD1 might be the D (6 bases). Germline V gene sequence: CDR1 LNHDA, CDR2 SQIVND (reference sequence). With 6 bases removed from V and 3 bases from J, the gap between germline ends came to 14 bases. The CDR3 has 15 residues. The CDR3 DNA reads TGTGCCAGTAGCAGAGGGGACACCTACACCGGGGAGCTGTTTTTT. It is translated as CASSRGDTYTGELFF.